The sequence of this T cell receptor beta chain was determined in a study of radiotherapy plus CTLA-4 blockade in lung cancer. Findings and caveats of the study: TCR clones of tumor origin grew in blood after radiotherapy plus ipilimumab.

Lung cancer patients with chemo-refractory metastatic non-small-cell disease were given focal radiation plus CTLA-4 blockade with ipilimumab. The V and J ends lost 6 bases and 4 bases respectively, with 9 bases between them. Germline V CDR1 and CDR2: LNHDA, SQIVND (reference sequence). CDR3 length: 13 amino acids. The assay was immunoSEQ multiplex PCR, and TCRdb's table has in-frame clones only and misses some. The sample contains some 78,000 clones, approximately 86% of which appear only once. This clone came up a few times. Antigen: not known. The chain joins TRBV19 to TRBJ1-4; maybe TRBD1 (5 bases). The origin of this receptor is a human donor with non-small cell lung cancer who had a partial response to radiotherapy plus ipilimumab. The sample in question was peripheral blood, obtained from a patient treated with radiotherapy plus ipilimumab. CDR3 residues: CASRGHGNEKLFF. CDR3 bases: TGTGCCAGTAGAGGACATGGTAATGAAAAACTGTTTTTT.